One and the same sample provided the 30 T cell receptor beta chains below, sequenced in a study of technical replicates of blood from four donors. Assay used: immunoSEQ multiplex PCR; TCRdb lists only in-frame clones, some missing. This sample has under 80,000 clones, with approximately 92% found just once. Sequenced: T cells isolated from PBMCs. All receptors derive from a human donor in good health. Some clones in this sample may be carry-over from other donors' samples.

The chain is built from TRBV5-1 and TRBJ2-2, with TRBD2 identical over 7 bases. CDR1 is SGHRS and CDR2 is YFSETQ in the germline V gene. There are 14 residues in the CDR3. J gave up 5 bases and V 0 bases, and 1 base lay outside the gene matches. CDR3 loop: CASSLDGRTGELFF. The CDR3, as DNA: TGCGCCAGCAGCTTGGACGGGAGGACCGGGGAGCTGTTTTTT.

The chain uses TRBV4-1 and TRBJ2-5; no clear D. Trimming took 8 bases from V and 5 from J, leaving 12 bases between them. CDR3 length equals 12 residues. The germline V gene encodes CDR1 MGHRA and CDR2 YSYEKL. The DNA of the CDR3 is TGCGCCAGCTGCTTGCCCGGGGAGACCCAGTACTTC. It is translated as CASCLPGETQYF.

The CDR3 loop is CASSPHRDRYYEQYF. The CDR3, as DNA: TGTGCCAGCAGCCCCCACCGAGACAGGTACTACGAGCAGTACTTC. The rearrangement joins TRBV28 to TRBJ2-7; D is possibly TRBD1 (6 bases). V gave up 6 bases and J gave up 3 bases, with 18 bases separating them. Germline V gene data show CDR1 as MDHEN and CDR2 as SYDVKM. The CDR3 has 15 residues.

The J gene is TRBJ1-4, the V gene TRBV6-4; TRBD1 matches at 9 bases. Looked up from germline, CDR1 is MRHNA and CDR2 is SNTAGT. The CDR3 contains 16 residues. After removal of 5 bases from V and 8 bases from J, the junction contained 12 bases not matched to a gene. The CDR3, as DNA: TGTGCCAGCAGTTTTTCGGATGACAGGGGGTTAGAAAAACTGTTTTTT. It specifies CASSFSDDRGLEKLFF.

This clone came up a few times. The chain couples TRBV27 to TRBJ1-1; the D gene is possibly TRBD1 (5 bases). CDR3 length equals 16 residues. The V gene lost 3 bases and the J gene lost 6 bases, with 20 bases spanning the gap. CDR1 is MNHEY, CDR2 SMNVEV, per germline (reference sequence). The CDR3 spells CASSLFAPGDDSEAFF. CDR3 DNA sequence: TGTGCCAGCAGTTTGTTTGCTCCGGGGGATGACTCTGAAGCTTTCTTT.

J is TRBJ2-1 and V is TRBV7-9, with TRBD1 identical over 7 bases. V trimming: 4 bases; J trimming: 6 bases; junction bases outside the gene matches: 12. Germline assignment: CDR1 SEHNR and CDR2 FQNEAQ (reference sequence). This CDR3 region has 16 residues. The CDR3 DNA is TGTGCCAGCAGCTCTAAGGGGGCTAGATCCGTCAATGAGCAGTTCTTC. Protein: CASSSKGARSVNEQFF.

This sequence joins TRBV19 and TRBJ2-3; TRBD2 matches at 9 bases. The CDR3 contains 17 residues. The J segment lost 0 bases and the V segment lost 6 bases, leaving 10 bases of the junction unmatched. Germline assignment: CDR1 LNHDA and CDR2 SQIVND (reference sequence). The CDR3 nucleotides read TGTGCCAGTAGGGACCGTGGCGGGAGGGGTAGCACAGATACGCAGTATTTT. It translates to CASRDRGGRGSTDTQYF.

The V and J genes are TRBV19 and TRBJ1-2; 9 bases agree with TRBD1. Losses at the gene ends were 5 bases for V and 0 bases for J; bases not matched to a gene: 13. The CDR3 extends over 18 amino acids. From germline, CDR1 is LNHDA and CDR2 SQIVND (reference sequence). The CDR3 reads CASSHVTTGGTSNYGYTF. The DNA of the CDR3 is TGTGCCAGTAGTCATGTTACAACAGGGGGCACTTCTAACTATGGCTACACCTTC.

The chain carries TRBV5-1 and TRBJ2-4, with a possible D match to TRBD1 (5 bases). Germline loops: CDR1 SGHRS, CDR2 YFSETQ. The V end was cut by 4 bases, the J end by 7 bases, with 9 bases between. The CDR3 is made up of 12 amino acids. The CDR3, as DNA: TGCGCCAGCAGCAGAGACAGTAACATTCAGTACTTC. Its translation is CASSRDSNIQYF. Complete variable domain (other parts from reference TRBV5-1 and TRBJ2-4): KAGVTQTPRYLIKTRGQQVTLSCSPISGHRSVSWYQQTPGQGLQFLFEYFSETQRNKGNFPGRFSGRQFSNSRSEMNVSTLELGDSALYLCASSRDSNIQYFGAGTRLSVL.

This clone came up a few times. J is TRBJ2-3 and V is TRBV11-3; 8 nucleotides line up with TRBD1. The V gene's germline CDR1 is SGHNT and CDR2 YENEEA. The CDR3 contains 17 residues. V was pared by 0 bases and J by 2 bases, with 7 bases of the junction left unmatched. This chain's CDR3 is CASSLDRGPSATDTQYF. CDR3 DNA: TGTGCCAGCAGCTTAGACAGGGGGCCTAGCGCCACAGATACGCAGTATTTT.

V usage is TRBV27 and J usage is TRBJ2-1, with 7 positions matching TRBD1. The CDR3 runs to 13 residues. The trim removed 4 bases at V and 14 bases at J, leaving 11 bases unmatched. Germline CDR1 MNHEY, CDR2 SMNVEV (reference sequence). The CDR3 loop is CASSSSTGTVKFF. CDR3 DNA: TGTGCCAGCAGTTCCTCTACCGGGACAGTAAAGTTCTTC.

The chain combines TRBV5-8 with TRBJ1-1, with 7 bases matching TRBD1. Trimming at V came to 0 bases and at J to 4 bases, leaving 6 bases not matched to a gene. Germline lookup yields CDR1 SGHTS and CDR2 YDEGEE. There are 15 residues in the CDR3. Here the CDR3 reads CASSLADREATEAFF. The CDR3 bases are TGTGCCAGCAGCTTGGCCGACAGGGAGGCCACTGAAGCTTTCTTT.

Turning to this clone: The junction differs from germline at one of its ends, possibly a read error. The chain links TRBV6-1 to TRBJ1-2; D is ambiguous. The CDR3 totals 12 residues. Germline CDR1 is MNHNS and CDR2 is SASEGT. The CDR3 DNA sequence: TGTGCCAGCAGTGAATCTTTCGTAGACTGCCACTTC. It is translated as CASSESFVDCHF.

The chain joins TRBV28 to TRBJ2-7; 7 bases are shared with TRBD2. Germline CDR1 and CDR2: MDHEN and SYDVKM. The CDR3 has 16 amino acids. V lost 2 bases, J lost 2 bases, and 9 bases stayed unmatched. This CDR3 reads CASSLEGGAGPYEQYF. The CDR3 nucleotides read TGTGCCAGCAGTTTAGAGGGAGGGGCAGGCCCCTACGAGCAGTACTTC.

The J gene is TRBJ1-1, the V gene TRBV7-9; D not certain. The CDR3 has 12 residues. Germline loops: CDR1 SEHNR, CDR2 FQNEAQ (reference sequence). V dropped 4 bases and J dropped 7 bases, with 10 bases sitting between them. In nucleotides, the CDR3 is TGTGCCAGCAGCTCGGAGGTAGTTGAAGCTTTCTTT. Translating gives CASSSEVVEAFF.

A single count supports this clone. The gene calls are TRBV5-1 and TRBJ2-1; D possibly corresponds to TRBD1 (5 bases). V was shortened by 5 bases and J by 5 bases, with 11 bases between the two germline ends. This CDR3 comprises 13 residues. In germline, CDR1 is SGHRS, CDR2 YFSETQ. Here the CDR3 reads CASRPQGNNEQFF. CDR3 DNA: TGCGCCAGCAGGCCCCAGGGAAACAATGAGCAGTTCTTC.

The J gene is TRBJ2-7, the V gene TRBV7-8, with TRBD1 matching 9 bases. Trimming at V came to 5 bases and at J to 5 bases, leaving 7 bases not matched to a gene. The CDR3 is 14 residues long. CDR1 SGHVS and CDR2 FQNEAQ come from the germline V gene. This CDR3 reads CASSPRTGENEQYF. CDR3 sequence (DNA): TGTGCCAGCAGCCCCCGGACAGGGGAGAACGAGCAGTACTTC.

In this sample, this clone turned up once. The chain recombines TRBV2 with TRBJ2-5; TRBD1 agrees at 8 bases. Trimming removed 7 bases from V and 4 bases from J; junction bases left unmatched: 8. Looked up from germline, CDR1 is SNHLY and CDR2 is FYNNEI. The CDR3 has 14 residues. The CDR3 bases are TGTGCCAGCATGGCGCAGGGGGCTGCAGAGACCCAGTACTTC. This encodes CASMAQGAAETQYF.

The chain joins TRBV4-3 to TRBJ1-3; D is unclear. The length of the CDR3 is 17 residues. V lost 3 bases and J lost 0, with 15 bases in between. In germline, CDR1 is LGHNA, CDR2 YSLEER. Here the CDR3 DNA reads TGCGCCAGCAGCCATTTGGGAGGTGGGTCCTCTGGAAACACCATATATTTT. This codes for CASSHLGGGSSGNTIYF.

J is TRBJ1-2 and V is TRBV6-5, with TRBD1 as a possible D gene (6 bases). The CDR3 extends over 13 amino acids. CDR1 and CDR2 from the germline V gene are MNHEY and SVGAGI. V gave up 6 bases and J gave up 4 bases, with 12 bases separating them. The chain's CDR3 is CASREDRFYGYTF. In DNA, the CDR3 is TGTGCCAGCAGGGAGGACAGATTCTATGGCTACACCTTC.

The table lists this clone with a few counts. The rearrangement links TRBV19 to TRBJ2-2; a possible D gene is TRBD2 (6 bases). V was cut by 6 bases and J by 5 bases, with 22 bases left in between. CDR3 length: 17 residues. Germline CDR1 is LNHDA and CDR2 is SQIVND (reference sequence). The DNA of the CDR3 is TGTGCCAGTAGATGGGTCGCGGAGGAGGGATGGACCGGGGAGCTGTTTTTT. This codes for CASRWVAEEGWTGELFF.

This clone appeared a single time. The V call is TRBV5-1, the J call TRBJ1-1, with D possibly TRBD1 on 6 matching bases. Germline V lookup: CDR1 SGHRS, CDR2 YFSETQ. This CDR3 region has 14 residues. Trimming took off 5 bases at V and 4 bases at J, with 15 bases between the two ends. This chain's CDR3 is CASRTLTGATEAFF. The CDR3 nucleotides read TGCGCCAGCAGAACCCTGACAGGAGCCACTGAAGCTTTCTTT.

This sequence joins TRBV30 and TRBJ1-2, with 8 positions matching TRBD1. The CDR3 has 14 residues. The trim removed 4 bases at V and 7 bases at J, leaving 11 bases unmatched. Germline CDR1 GTSNPN, CDR2 SVGIG (reference sequence). CDR3 in amino acids: CAWKVQGAQVGYTF. CDR3 coding DNA: TGTGCCTGGAAGGTTCAGGGGGCTCAAGTTGGCTACACCTTC.

This clone was counted between two and nine times. This chain uses TRBV19 with TRBJ2-2; TRBD1 is a possible D gene (6 bases). From germline, CDR1 is LNHDA and CDR2 SQIVND (reference sequence). The V and J ends lost 4 bases and 7 bases respectively, with 16 bases between them. The CDR3 is 15 residues long. The CDR3 DNA reads as TGTGCCAGTAGTACGGAACAGGGAGAAAGCGGGGAGCTGTTTTTT. Translation gives CASSTEQGESGELFF.

The rearrangement uses TRBV27 and TRBJ2-7; 10 positions match TRBD2. V trimming: 5 bases; J trimming: 4 bases; junction bases outside the gene matches: 8. Germline CDR1 is MNHEY and CDR2 is SMNVEV (reference sequence). CDR3 length: 15 amino acids. The CDR3 coding sequence is TGTGCCAGCAGTATCCTAGCGGGAGCTATTTACGAGCAGTACTTC. Its protein is CASSILAGAIYEQYF.

The V gene is TRBV7-9, the J gene TRBJ2-3; TRBD2 matches at 11 bases. V lost 2 bases to trimming and J lost 4 bases; unmatched junction nucleotides: 5. This CDR3 has 16 amino acids. The V gene's germline CDR1 is SEHNR and CDR2 FQNEAQ (reference sequence). CDR3 nucleotide sequence: TGTGCCAGCAGCTTATACGTGGGACTAGCGGCAGATACGCAGTATTTT. Translated, it gives CASSLYVGLAADTQYF.

The chain carries TRBV6-1 and TRBJ1-1; D is perhaps TRBD1 (5 bases). Germline CDR1 is MNHNS and CDR2 is SASEGT. The ends were cut back, 10 bases at V and 4 bases at J, with 19 bases in the middle. This CDR3 spans 14 amino acids. The CDR3 DNA sequence: TGTGCCACTGCACCCTCCCAGGGCCTCACTGAAGCTTTCTTT. It translates to CATAPSQGLTEAFF.

The gene calls are TRBV14 and TRBJ2-2, with TRBD2 matching over 8 bases. CDR3 length: 17 amino acids. V was clipped by 6 bases and J by 7 bases; unmatched bases: 16. Germline CDR1 is SGHDN and CDR2 is FVKESK. CDR3 DNA: TGTGCCAGCAGTCCTTATATACCGGGACTAGTGAACGGGGAGCTGTTTTTT. Translated: CASSPYIPGLVNGELFF.

This clone was observed a single time. The chain carries TRBV6-6 and TRBJ1-2, with unresolved D. The CDR3 contains 13 residues. V dropped 7 bases and J dropped 3 bases, with 12 bases sitting between them. The germline gives CDR1 MNHNY, CDR2 SVGAGI (reference sequence). CDR3 sequence (DNA): TGTGCCAGCATCGACCCCGGGGACTATGGCTACACCTTC. Encoded protein: CASIDPGDYGYTF.

The chain joins TRBV5-6 to TRBJ2-3, with D maybe TRBD2 (5 bases). From germline, CDR1 is SGHDT and CDR2 YYEEEE. The CDR3 is 15 amino acids. V was shortened by 1 base and J by 2 bases, with 11 bases between the two germline ends. In DNA, the CDR3 is TGTGCCAGCAGCTTGTCGCCCGGGGACACAGATACGCAGTATTTT. It codes for CASSLSPGDTDTQYF.